One sample yielded the 20 T cell receptor beta chains listed below, sequenced in a study of glioma-infiltrating T cells after dendritic cell vaccination. Profiled with immunoSEQ multiplex PCR; TCRdb holds only in-frame clones, not every one. Of about 92,000 clones in the sample, around 84% are singletons; the top ten hold about a sixth. Material: blood, obtained before dendritic cell vaccination. The receptor source for this set is a human donor with glioblastoma.

The CDR3: CASSLQTGEYEQYF. The DNA for the CDR3 is TGCGCCAGCAGCCTACAGACAGGGGAGTACGAGCAGTACTTC. The chain is built from TRBV5-1 and TRBJ2-7; 8 positions match TRBD1. V lost 4 bases to trimming and J lost 4 bases; unmatched junction nucleotides: 7. The CDR3 contains 14 residues. CDR1 SGHRS and CDR2 YFSETQ come from the germline V gene.

The chain is built from TRBV27 and TRBJ2-5, with a weak D call TRBD2 (6 bases). The V gene lost 0 bases and the J gene lost 4 bases, with 9 bases spanning the gap. Germline lookup yields CDR1 MNHEY and CDR2 SMNVEV (reference sequence). The CDR3 runs to 14 residues. DNA for the CDR3: TGTGCCAGCAGTTTATCGGAGGGTGGAGAGACCCAGTACTTC. Protein: CASSLSEGGETQYF.

V and J are TRBV19 and TRBJ2-5, with D possibly being TRBD2 (7 bases). Germline lookup yields CDR1 LNHDA and CDR2 SQIVND (reference sequence). The CDR3 contains 17 residues. The V end lost 4 bases, the J end lost 3 bases, and 21 bases lay between the germline ends. CDR3 sequence (DNA): TGTGCCAGTAGTAAAGAGGGGGAGGGGGGAAGTAAAGAGACCCAGTACTTC. This codes for CASSKEGEGGSKETQYF.

In nucleotides, the CDR3 is TGTGCCAGCAGTTTCGCCCCTCGACAGGGTTTGGGCTACACCTTC. This translates into CASSFAPRQGLGYTF. V gene TRBV27 combines with J gene TRBJ1-2; 7 bases map to TRBD1. This CDR3 region has 15 residues. Germline V gives CDR1 MNHEY, CDR2 SMNVEV (reference sequence). V was clipped by 3 bases and J by 8 bases; unmatched bases: 12.

The V call is TRBV5-4, the J call TRBJ2-7; 7 positions match TRBD2. The junction had 3 bases not matched to a gene; V was cut back by 4 bases and J by 5 bases. Germline assignment: CDR1 SGHNT and CDR2 YYREEE (reference sequence). This CDR3 is 12 amino acids long. The CDR3 here is CASSRGSHEQYF. The CDR3 nucleotides read TGTGCCAGCAGCCGCGGGAGCCACGAGCAGTACTTC. The variable domain in full, completed from reference TRBV5-4 and TRBJ2-7, reads ETGVTQSPTHLIKTRGQQVTLRCSSQSGHNTVSWYQQALGQGPQFIFQYYREEENGRGNFPPRFSGLQFPNYSSELNVNALELDDSALYLCASSRGSHEQYFGPGTRLTVT.

The chain recombines TRBV7-2 with TRBJ2-7, with 9 positions matching TRBD1. The V and J ends lost 3 bases and 4 bases, in that order; junction bases with no gene match: 7. Germline V gene sequence: CDR1 SGHTA, CDR2 FQGNSA. The CDR3 is 15 amino acids. The CDR3 bases are TGTGCCAGCAGCTTCGACAGGGGGAATTGGTACGAGCAGTACTTC. This encodes CASSFDRGNWYEQYF.

The V gene is TRBV5-1, the J gene TRBJ1-1; a possible D gene is TRBD1 (6 bases). Between the trimmed V and J ends, which lost 4 bases and 0 bases, there was a span of 13 bases. The CDR3 length is 15 residues. Germline V CDR1 and CDR2: SGHRS, YFSETQ. The chain's CDR3 is CASSPRQAMNTEAFF. The CDR3 DNA sequence: TGCGCCAGCAGCCCAAGACAGGCGATGAACACTGAAGCTTTCTTT.

There are a few counts of this clone. The CDR3: CASTTDRGLLFQSSYEQYF. The CDR3 nucleotides are TGTGCCAGCACAACCGACAGGGGGCTCCTATTTCAAAGCTCCTACGAGCAGTACTTC. The gene calls are TRBV7-9 and TRBJ2-7, with TRBD1 matching over 10 bases. Germline assignment: CDR1 SEHNR and CDR2 FQNEAQ (reference sequence). This CDR3 contains 19 residues. V was pared by 7 bases and J by 0 bases, with 18 bases of the junction left unmatched.

J is TRBJ1-4 and V is TRBV7-7, with D possibly matching TRBD1 (5 bases). Germline loops: CDR1 SSHAT, CDR2 FNYEAQ (reference sequence). This CDR3 region has 15 residues. V was pared by 1 base and J by 8 bases, with 14 bases between. CDR3 nucleotides: TGTGCCAGCAGCTTAGTTGGAGGGACGGGAGAAAAACTGTTTTTT. Translating it yields CASSLVGGTGEKLFF.

This sequence joins TRBV7-2 and TRBJ1-2; a weak D match, TRBD1 (6 bases). Trimming took 1 base from V and 5 from J, leaving 11 bases between them. Germline CDR1 and CDR2: SGHTA and FQGNSA. The length of the CDR3 is 14 residues. The CDR3 loop is CASSLGGQKYGYTF. The CDR3, as DNA: TGTGCCAGCAGCTTAGGAGGACAGAAATATGGCTACACCTTC.

The rearrangement links TRBV5-1 to TRBJ1-5, with 8 bases that match TRBD1. CDR1 SGHRS and CDR2 YFSETQ come from the germline V gene. The J segment lost 3 bases and the V segment lost 2 bases, leaving 4 bases of the junction unmatched. CDR3 length: 15 residues. The CDR3 region has the DNA TGCGCCAGCAGCTTATGGACAGGGCCCAATCAGCCCCAGCATTTT. Translation gives CASSLWTGPNQPQHF.

The chain joins TRBV5-1 to TRBJ2-5; no clear D. The V gene's germline CDR1 is SGHRS and CDR2 YFSETQ. This CDR3 contains 15 residues. V gave up 0 bases and J gave up 5 bases, with 14 bases separating them. The DNA for the CDR3 is TGCGCCAGCAGCTTGGGCAGTCCGAGACTGGAGACCCAGTACTTC. Translation: CASSLGSPRLETQYF.

The chain has TRBV2 and TRBJ2-1; D uncertain. Germline CDR1 reads SNHLY; CDR2 reads FYNNEI. This CDR3 is 13 amino acids long. Trimming took 7 bases from V and 0 from J, leaving 7 bases between them. The DNA for the CDR3 is TGTGCCAGCAATCCTAACTCCTACAATGAGCAGTTCTTC. It yields the protein CASNPNSYNEQFF.

This chain uses TRBV5-4 with TRBJ2-2; 12 bases are a match to TRBD2. CDR1 SGHNT and CDR2 YYREEE come from the germline V gene (reference sequence). The CDR3 extends over 20 amino acids. Trimming removed 6 bases from V and 6 bases from J; junction bases left unmatched: 21. CDR3 protein: CASTPHPGLAGGPGAGELFF. CDR3 coding DNA: TGTGCCAGCACCCCTCACCCAGGGCTAGCGGGGGGGCCGGGTGCCGGGGAGCTGTTTTTT.

J is TRBJ2-1 and V is TRBV21-1; the table's D call TRBD2 went unverified against the DNA. TRBV21-1 is labeled a pseudogene. The CDR3 loop spans 16 amino acids. This CDR3 reads CASSTTSGSSYNEQFF. The CDR3 bases are TGTGCCAGCAGCACCACTAGCGGGAGCTCCTACAATGAGCAGTTCTTC.

This clone occurred once. V is TRBV18 and J is TRBJ2-3; 9 nucleotides align to TRBD2. V lost 3 bases, J lost 7 bases, and 11 bases stayed unmatched. The CDR3 contains 16 residues. Looked up from germline, CDR1 is KGHSH and CDR2 is LQKENI. The chain's CDR3 is CASSPSPSGVSNTQYF. The CDR3 DNA follows: TGTGCCAGCTCACCGTCCCCTAGCGGGGTCTCGAATACGCAGTATTTT.

The chain carries TRBV9 and TRBJ2-3, with D perhaps TRBD2 (5 bases). The CDR3 extends over 15 amino acids. Germline V gene sequence: CDR1 SGDLS, CDR2 YYNGEE. Trimming pared 0 bases from V and 1 base from J, leaving 9 bases between. DNA for the CDR3: TGTGCCAGCAGCGTAGACGTGGGAGGCACAGATACGCAGTATTTT. Amino acid sequence: CASSVDVGGTDTQYF. Full variable domain (rest looked up from reference TRBV9 and TRBJ2-3): DSGVTQTPKHLITATGQRVTLRCSPRSGDLSVYWYQQSLDQGLQFLIQYYNGEERAKGNILERFSAQQFPDLHSELNLSSLELGDSALYFCASSVDVGGTDTQYFGPGTRLTVL.

The chain links TRBV9 to TRBJ2-1; 12 bases fit TRBD2. Germline lookup yields CDR1 SGDLS and CDR2 YYNGEE. The V and J ends lost 1 base and 5 bases, in that order; junction bases with no gene match: 10. The CDR3 spans 18 residues. In nucleotides, the CDR3 is TGTGCCAGCAGCGTATCCAAGGGTGGACTAGCGGGGAACAATGAGCAGTTCTTC. Translation: CASSVSKGGLAGNNEQFF.

J is TRBJ1-2 and V is TRBV14; no firm D call. The V and J ends lost 2 bases and 1 base respectively, with 14 bases between them. Germline V CDR1 and CDR2: SGHDN, FVKESK. The CDR3 is 16 residues long. CDR3 protein: CASSQRNTENNYGYTF. CDR3 coding DNA: TGTGCCAGCAGCCAACGAAATACAGAAAATAACTATGGCTACACCTTC.

This chain connects TRBV14 to TRBJ2-3; 7 nucleotides line up with TRBD1. The CDR3 extends over 20 amino acids. Germline CDR1 is SGHDN and CDR2 is FVKESK. The J segment lost 0 bases and the V segment lost 4 bases, leaving 19 bases of the junction unmatched. The CDR3 region has the DNA TGTGCCAGCAGCCTGAGGGGGCTTTCGCCAGGACGACCTAGCACAGATACGCAGTATTTT. Its translation is CASSLRGLSPGRPSTDTQYF.